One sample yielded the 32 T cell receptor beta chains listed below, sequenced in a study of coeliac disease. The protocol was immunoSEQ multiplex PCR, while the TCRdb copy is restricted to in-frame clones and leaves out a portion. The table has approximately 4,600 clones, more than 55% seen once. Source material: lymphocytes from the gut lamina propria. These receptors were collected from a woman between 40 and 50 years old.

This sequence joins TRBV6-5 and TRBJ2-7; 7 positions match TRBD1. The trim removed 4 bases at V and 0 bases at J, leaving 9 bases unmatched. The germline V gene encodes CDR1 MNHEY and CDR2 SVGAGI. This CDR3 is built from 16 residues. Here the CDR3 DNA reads TGTGCCAGCAGTTGGGGTGGGTCAGGGGGCTCCTACGAGCAGTACTTC. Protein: CASSWGGSGGSYEQYF.

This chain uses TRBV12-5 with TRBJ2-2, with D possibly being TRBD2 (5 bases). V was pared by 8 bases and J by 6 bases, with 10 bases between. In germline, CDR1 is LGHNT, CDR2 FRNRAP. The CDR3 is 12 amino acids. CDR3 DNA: TGTGCTAGTTCCTTGGGAGCCGGGGAGCTGTTTTTT. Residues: CASSLGAGELFF.

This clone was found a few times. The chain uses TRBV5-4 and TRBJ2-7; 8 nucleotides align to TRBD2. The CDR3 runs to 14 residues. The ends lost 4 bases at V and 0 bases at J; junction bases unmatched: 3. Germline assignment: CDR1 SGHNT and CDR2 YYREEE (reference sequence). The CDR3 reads CASSPTSGSYEQYF. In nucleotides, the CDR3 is TGTGCCAGCAGCCCCACTAGCGGCTCCTACGAGCAGTACTTC.

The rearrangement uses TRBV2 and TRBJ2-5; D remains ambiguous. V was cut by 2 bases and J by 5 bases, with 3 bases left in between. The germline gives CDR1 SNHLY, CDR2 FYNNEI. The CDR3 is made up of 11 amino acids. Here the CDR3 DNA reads TGTGCCAGCAGTGAACATGAGACCCAGTACTTC. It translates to CASSEHETQYF.

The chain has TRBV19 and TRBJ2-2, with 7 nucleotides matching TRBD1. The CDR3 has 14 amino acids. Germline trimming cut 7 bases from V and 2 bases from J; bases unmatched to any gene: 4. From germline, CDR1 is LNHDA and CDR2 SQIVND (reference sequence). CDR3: CASTQGVNTGELFF. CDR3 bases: TGTGCCAGTACCCAGGGGGTTAACACCGGGGAGCTGTTTTTT. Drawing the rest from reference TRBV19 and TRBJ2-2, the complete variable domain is DGGITQSPKYLFRKEGQNVTLSCEQNLNHDAMYWYRQDPGQGLRLIYYSQIVNDFQKGDIAEGYSVSREKKESFPLTVTSAQKNPTAFYLCASTQGVNTGELFFGEGSRLTVL.

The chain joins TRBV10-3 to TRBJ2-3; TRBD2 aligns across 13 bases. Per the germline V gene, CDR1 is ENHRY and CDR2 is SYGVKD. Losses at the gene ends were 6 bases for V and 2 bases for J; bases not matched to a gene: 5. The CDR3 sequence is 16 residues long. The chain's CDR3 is CAIRRTSGSPTDTQYF. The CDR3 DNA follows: TGTGCCATCAGACGGACTAGCGGGAGCCCCACAGATACGCAGTATTTT.

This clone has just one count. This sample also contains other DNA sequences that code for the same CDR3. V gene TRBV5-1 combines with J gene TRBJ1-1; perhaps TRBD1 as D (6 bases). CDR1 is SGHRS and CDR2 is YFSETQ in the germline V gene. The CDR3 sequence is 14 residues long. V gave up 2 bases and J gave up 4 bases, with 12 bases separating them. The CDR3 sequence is CASSLQGVGTEAFF. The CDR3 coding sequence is TGCGCCAGCAGCTTACAGGGAGTGGGCACTGAAGCTTTCTTT.

In DNA, the CDR3 is TGTGCCAGCAGCTTTGGCGGGATGGGAGATACGCAGTATTTT. Protein product: CASSFGGMGDTQYF. The rearrangement uses TRBV11-3 and TRBJ2-3, with D maybe TRBD2 (6 bases). Germline-derived CDR1 and CDR2 are SGHNT and YENEEA. The CDR3 contains 14 residues. Trimming left V 3 bases short and J 5 bases short, with 12 bases between.

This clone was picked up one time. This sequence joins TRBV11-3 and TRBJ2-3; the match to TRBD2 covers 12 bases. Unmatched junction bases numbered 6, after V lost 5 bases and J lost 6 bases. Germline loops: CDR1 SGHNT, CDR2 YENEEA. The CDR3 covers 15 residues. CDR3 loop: CASSQTSGSHDTQYF. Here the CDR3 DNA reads TGTGCCAGCAGCCAGACTAGCGGGAGCCACGATACGCAGTATTTT.

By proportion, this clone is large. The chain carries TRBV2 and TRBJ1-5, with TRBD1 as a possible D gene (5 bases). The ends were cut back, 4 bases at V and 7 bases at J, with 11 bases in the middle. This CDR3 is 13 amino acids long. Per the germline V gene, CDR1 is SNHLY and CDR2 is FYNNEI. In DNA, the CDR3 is TGTGCCAGCAGTGTGGGGCCCCTACAGCCCCAGCATTTT. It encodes CASSVGPLQPQHF. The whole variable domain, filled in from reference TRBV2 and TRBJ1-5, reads EPEVTQTPSHQVTQMGQEVILRCVPISNHLYFYWYRQILGQKVEFLVSFYNNEISEKSEIFDDQFSVERPDGSNFTLKIRSTKLEDSAMYFCASSVGPLQPQHFGDGTRLSIL.

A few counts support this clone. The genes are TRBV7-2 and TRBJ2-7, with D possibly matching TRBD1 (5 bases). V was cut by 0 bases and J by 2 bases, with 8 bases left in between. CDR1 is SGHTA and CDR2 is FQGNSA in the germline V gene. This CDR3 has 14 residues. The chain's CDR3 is CASSLAGAAYEQYF. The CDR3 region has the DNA TGTGCCAGCAGCTTAGCTGGGGCGGCCTACGAGCAGTACTTC.

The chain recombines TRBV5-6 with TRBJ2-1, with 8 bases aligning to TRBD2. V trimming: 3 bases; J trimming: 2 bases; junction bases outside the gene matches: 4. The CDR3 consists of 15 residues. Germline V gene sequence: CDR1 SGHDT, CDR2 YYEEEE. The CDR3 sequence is CASSSRLAPYNEQFF. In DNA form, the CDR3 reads TGTGCCAGCAGCTCTCGACTAGCGCCCTACAATGAGCAGTTCTTC.

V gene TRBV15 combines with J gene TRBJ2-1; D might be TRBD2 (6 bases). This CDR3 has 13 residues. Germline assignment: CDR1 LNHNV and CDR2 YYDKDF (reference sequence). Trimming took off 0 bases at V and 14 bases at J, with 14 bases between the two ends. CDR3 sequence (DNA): TGTGCCACCAGCAGAGATTTGTCTAGCGTGGAGTTCTTC. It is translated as CATSRDLSSVEFF.

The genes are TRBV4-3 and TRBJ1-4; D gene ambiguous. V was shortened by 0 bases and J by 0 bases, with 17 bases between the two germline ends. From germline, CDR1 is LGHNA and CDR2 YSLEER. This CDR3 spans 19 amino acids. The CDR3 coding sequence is TGCGCCAGCAGCCAAGATATTCCCCGCAGTATAACAACTAATGAAAAACTGTTTTTT. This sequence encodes CASSQDIPRSITTNEKLFF.

The CDR3, as DNA: TGTGCCAGCAGCCCAGGGACAGGGGGTCCCTATGGCTACACCTTC. This sequence encodes CASSPGTGGPYGYTF. The chain employs TRBV11-2 and TRBJ1-2; 11 bases align to TRBD1. The CDR3 length is 15 residues. The V gene's germline CDR1 is SGHAT and CDR2 FQNNGV. The ends lost 5 bases at V and 4 bases at J; junction bases unmatched: 6. The variable domain in full, completed from reference TRBV11-2 and TRBJ1-2, reads EAGVAQSPRYKIIEKRQSVAFWCNPISGHATLYWYQQILGQGPKLLIQFQNNGVVDDSQLPKDRFSAERLKGVDSTLKIQPAKLEDSAVYLCASSPGTGGPYGYTFGSGTRLTVV.

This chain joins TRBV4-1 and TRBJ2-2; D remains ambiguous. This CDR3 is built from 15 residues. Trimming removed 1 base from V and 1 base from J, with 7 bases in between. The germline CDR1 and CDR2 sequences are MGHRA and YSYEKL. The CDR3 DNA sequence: TGCGCCAGCAGCCAAGCTACTCTGAACACCGGGGAGCTGTTTTTT. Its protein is CASSQATLNTGELFF.

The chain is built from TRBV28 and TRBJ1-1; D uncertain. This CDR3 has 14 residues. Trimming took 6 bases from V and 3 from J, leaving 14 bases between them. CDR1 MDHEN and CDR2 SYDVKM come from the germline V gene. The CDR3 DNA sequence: TGTGCCAGCAGCCCAACGCACCTAGACACTGAAGCTTTCTTT. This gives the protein CASSPTHLDTEAFF.

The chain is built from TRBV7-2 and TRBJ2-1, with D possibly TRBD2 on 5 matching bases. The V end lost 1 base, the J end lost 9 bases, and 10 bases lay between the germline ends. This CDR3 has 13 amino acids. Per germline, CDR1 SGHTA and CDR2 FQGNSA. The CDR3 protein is CASSLVERGEQFF. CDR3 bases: TGTGCCAGCAGCTTAGTTGAACGGGGTGAGCAGTTCTTC.

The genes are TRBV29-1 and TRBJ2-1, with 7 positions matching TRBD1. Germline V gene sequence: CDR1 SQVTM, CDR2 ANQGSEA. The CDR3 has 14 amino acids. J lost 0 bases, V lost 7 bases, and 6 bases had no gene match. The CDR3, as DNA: TGCAGCGCCCGATACAGGGGCTCCTACAATGAGCAGTTCTTC. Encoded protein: CSARYRGSYNEQFF.

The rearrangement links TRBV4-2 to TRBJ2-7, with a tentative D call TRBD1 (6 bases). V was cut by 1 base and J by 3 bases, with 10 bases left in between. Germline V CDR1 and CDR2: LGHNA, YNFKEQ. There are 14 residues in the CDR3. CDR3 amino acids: CASSQGGQGYEQYF. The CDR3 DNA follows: TGTGCCAGCAGCCAAGGGGGGCAGGGCTACGAGCAGTACTTC.

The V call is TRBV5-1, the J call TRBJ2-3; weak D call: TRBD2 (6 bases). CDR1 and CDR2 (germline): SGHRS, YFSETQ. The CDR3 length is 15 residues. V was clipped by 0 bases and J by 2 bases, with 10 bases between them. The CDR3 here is CASSLAGLDTDTQYF. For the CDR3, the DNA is TGCGCCAGCAGCTTGGCGGGACTCGACACAGATACGCAGTATTTT.

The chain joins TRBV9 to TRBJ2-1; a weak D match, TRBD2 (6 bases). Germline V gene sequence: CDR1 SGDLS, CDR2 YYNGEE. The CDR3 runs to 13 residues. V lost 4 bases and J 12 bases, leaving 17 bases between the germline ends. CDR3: CASSRREASVQFF. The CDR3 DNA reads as TGTGCCAGCAGCCGGAGGGAGGCTTCGGTGCAGTTCTTC.

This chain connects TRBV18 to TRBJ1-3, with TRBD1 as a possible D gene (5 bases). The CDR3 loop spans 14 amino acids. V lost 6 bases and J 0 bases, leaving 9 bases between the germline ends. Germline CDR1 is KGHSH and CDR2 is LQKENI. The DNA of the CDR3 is TGTGCCAGCTCTACAGGTCACTCTGGAAACACCATATATTTT. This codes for CASSTGHSGNTIYF. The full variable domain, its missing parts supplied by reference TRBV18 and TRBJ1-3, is NAGVMQNPRHLVRRRGQEARLRCSPMKGHSHVYWYRQLPEEGLKFMVYLQKENIIDESGMPKERFSAEFPKEGPSILRIQQVVRGDSAAYFCASSTGHSGNTIYFGEGSWLTVV.

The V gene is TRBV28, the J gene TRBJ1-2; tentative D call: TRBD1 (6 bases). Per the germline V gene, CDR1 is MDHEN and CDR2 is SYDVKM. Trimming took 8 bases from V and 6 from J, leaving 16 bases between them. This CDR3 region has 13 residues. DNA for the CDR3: TGTGCCAGCGCCCTTCCAACAGGGAATGGCTACACCTTC. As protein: CASALPTGNGYTF.

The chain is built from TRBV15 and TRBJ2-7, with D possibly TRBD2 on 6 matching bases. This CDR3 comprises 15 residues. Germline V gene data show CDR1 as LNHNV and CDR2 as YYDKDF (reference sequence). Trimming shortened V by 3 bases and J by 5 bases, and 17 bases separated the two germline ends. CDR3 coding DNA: TGTGCCACCAGCAGCTCTAGCGCCTCCTACCACGAGCAGTACTTC. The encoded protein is CATSSSSASYHEQYF.

The CDR3: CASTGGTGDLNYGYTF. The CDR3 coding sequence is TGTGCCAGCACCGGCGGGACAGGGGACCTTAACTATGGCTACACCTTC. This rearrangement joins TRBV11-2 to TRBJ1-2; the match to TRBD1 covers 10 bases. The CDR3 sequence is 16 residues long. V shed 7 bases, J shed 1 base, and the junction held 9 bases outside the gene matches. CDR1 is SGHAT and CDR2 is FQNNGV in the germline V gene.

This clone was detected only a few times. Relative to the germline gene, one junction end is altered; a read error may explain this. CDR3 in amino acids: CASRPAGSSTNTQYF. CDR3 in DNA: TGTGCCAGCAGACCGGCGGGTAGCTCCACAAATACGCAGTATTTT. The V gene is TRBV5-5, the J gene TRBJ2-3, with a tentative D call TRBD2 (5 bases). Germline V gene lookup returns CDR1 SGHKS and CDR2 YYEKEE (reference sequence). CDR3 size: 15 residues.

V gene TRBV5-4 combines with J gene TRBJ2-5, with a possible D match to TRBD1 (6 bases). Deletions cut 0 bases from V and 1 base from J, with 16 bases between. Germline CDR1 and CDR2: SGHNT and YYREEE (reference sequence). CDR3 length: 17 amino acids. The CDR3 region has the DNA TGTGCCAGCAGCTTGGTCTATAGCGTGACAGGCCAAGAGACCCAGTACTTC. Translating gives CASSLVYSVTGQETQYF.

This chain's CDR3 is CASRTTGSYNEQFF. CDR3 DNA sequence: TGTGCCAGCAGGACGACGGGCTCCTACAATGAGCAGTTCTTC. The chain is built from TRBV27 and TRBJ2-1, with D uncertain. This CDR3 is built from 14 residues. Germline lookup yields CDR1 MNHEY and CDR2 SMNVEV (reference sequence). Trimming left V 6 bases short and J 0 bases short, with 9 bases between.

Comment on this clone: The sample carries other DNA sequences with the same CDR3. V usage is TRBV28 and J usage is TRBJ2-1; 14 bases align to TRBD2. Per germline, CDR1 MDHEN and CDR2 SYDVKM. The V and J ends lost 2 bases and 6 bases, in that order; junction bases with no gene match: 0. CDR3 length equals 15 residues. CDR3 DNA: TGTGCCAGCAGTTTAGGGACTAGCGGGAGCAATGAGCAGTTCTTC. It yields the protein CASSLGTSGSNEQFF.

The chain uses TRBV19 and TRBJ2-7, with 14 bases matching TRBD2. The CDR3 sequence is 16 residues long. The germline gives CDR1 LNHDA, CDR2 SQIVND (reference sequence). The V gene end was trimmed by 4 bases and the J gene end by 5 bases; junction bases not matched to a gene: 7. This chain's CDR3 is CASSTMGTSGSDEQYF. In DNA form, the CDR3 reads TGTGCCAGTAGTACTATGGGGACTAGCGGGAGCGACGAGCAGTACTTC.

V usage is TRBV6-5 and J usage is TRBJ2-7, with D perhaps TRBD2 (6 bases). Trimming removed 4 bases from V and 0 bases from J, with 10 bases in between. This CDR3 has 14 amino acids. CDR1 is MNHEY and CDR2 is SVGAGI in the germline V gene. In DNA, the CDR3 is TGTGCCAGCAGTTCTGACGGGAGCTCCTACGAGCAGTACTTC. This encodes CASSSDGSSYEQYF.